A selection of T cell receptor beta chains follows, all from one sample in a study of T cell repertoires in cytomegalovirus infection. TCRdb re-derived calls from the reads in MiXCR, one entry per CDR3 protein. The sample has almost 500,000 distinct CDR3 sequences; over 9% are singletons. Sequencing used PBMCs. The source is a human donor in good health (CMV status not recorded). Some clones in this sample may be carry-over from other donors' samples. Both conserved end residues are part of each CDR3. The D gene is left open where the match is weak. Only part of the rows carry a size: once, few, many, or a class if the clone is expanded.

V gene	clone size	CDR3 length	J gene	D gene	CDR3 DNA	CDR3 protein
TRBV5-4	many	12	TRBJ1-1	TRBD1	TGTGCCAGCAGCCCGGACAGGGCTGAAGCTTTCTTT	CASSPDRAEAFF
TRBV6-6	few	15	TRBJ1-2	.	TGTGCCAGCTCCCCGCAGGGCAGTTCTAACTATGGCTACACCTTC	CASSPQGSSNYGYTF
TRBV30	.	15	TRBJ2-5	.	TGTGCCTGGATTCCTCCACGGGCTCCGAGGGAGACCCAGTACTTC	CAWIPPRAPRETQYF
TRBV19	many	13	TRBJ1-2	TRBD1	TGTGCCAGTAGTATTGACAGGGGCGGCGGCTACACCTTC	CASSIDRGGGYTF
TRBV7-2	many	13	TRBJ2-5	TRBD1	TGTGCCAGCAGCCCAGACAGGGGAGAGACCCAGTACTTC	CASSPDRGETQYF
TRBV20-1	few	13	TRBJ2-7	TRBD1	TGCAGTGCTCGGGCAGGGGGTGCCTACGAGCAGTACTTC	CSARAGGAYEQYF
TRBV5-4	few	15	TRBJ2-5	TRBD1	TGTGCCAGCAGCTTGGTGGGACAGATACAAGAGACCCAGTACTTC	CASSLVGQIQETQYF
TRBV4-2	few	16	TRBJ2-5	.	TGTGCCAGCAGCCAAGGGGCCGGACGGTACCAAGAGACCCAGTACTTC	CASSQGAGRYQETQYF
TRBV2	many	15	TRBJ2-3	TRBD1	TGTGCCAGCAGTCCCACAGGGGGGAGCGCAGATACGCAGTATTTT	CASSPTGGSADTQYF
TRBV7-8	many	19	TRBJ2-2	TRBD2	TGTGCCAGCAGCTTAGCGGCGACGGGAGGGCTGGGGGACACCGGGGAGCTGTTTTTT	CASSLAATGGLGDTGELFF
TRBV11-1	many	15	TRBJ2-7	TRBD2	TGTGCCAGCAGCCTAGCGGGAGGGCCCCCCTACGAGCAGTACTTC	CASSLAGGPPYEQYF
TRBV6-2/TRBV6-3	.	14	TRBJ2-5	TRBD2	TGTGCCAGCAGTCTCCAGCGGGGGTTAAAGACCCAGTACTTC	CASSLQRGLKTQYF
TRBV30	many	17	TRBJ1-3	.	TGTGCCTGGAGTGTCTTTCCGACAGGAAGCTCTGGAAACACCATATATTTT	CAWSVFPTGSSGNTIYF
TRBV11-2	many	21	TRBJ2-7	TRBD1	TGTGCCAGCAGCGACAAGTTAGAATACGGGACAGACCGTAGTAGCTCCTACGAGCAGTACTTC	CASSDKLEYGTDRSSSYEQYF
TRBV19	many	13	TRBJ1-1	.	TGTGCCAGTAGTATGAAGGTTAACACTGAAGCTTTCTTT	CASSMKVNTEAFF
TRBV19	many	18	TRBJ2-2	TRBD2	TGTGCCAGTAGCCAATTGCTAGCGGGAGAGATCGGCACCGGGGAGCTGTTTTTT	CASSQLLAGEIGTGELFF
TRBV6-1	many	16	TRBJ1-3	.	TGTGCCAGCAGTGTCGTTCGGAGATGGACTGGAAACACCATATATTTT	CASSVVRRWTGNTIYF
TRBV7-2	many	15	TRBJ2-1	TRBD2	TGTGCCAGCAGCGAGGGCGGGAGGGACTACAATGAGCAGTTCTTC	CASSEGGRDYNEQFF
TRBV10-3	many	14	TRBJ2-1	.	TGTGCCATCAGTGAAACAGAGGTAGGCAATGAGCAGTTCTTC	CAISETEVGNEQFF
TRBV9	few	14	TRBJ2-7	TRBD2	TGTGCCAGCAGCGTTAGGGCGGGAGACTACGAGCAGTACTTC	CASSVRAGDYEQYF
TRBV7-2	many	14	TRBJ1-5	.	TGTGCCAGCAGCTTAGGCAGGGCGGCTCAGCCCCAGCATTTT	CASSLGRAAQPQHF
TRBV27	many	15	TRBJ2-7	TRBD1	TGTGCCAGCCTTGGAAGGACAGGGTCCTCCTACGAGCAGTACTTC	CASLGRTGSSYEQYF
TRBV12-3/TRBV12-4	many	14	TRBJ2-7	.	TGTGCCAGCCGCATAACCGAGGGGGACTACGAGCAGTACTTC	CASRITEGDYEQYF
TRBV3-1	few	13	TRBJ2-2	.	TGTGCCAGCAGTCGAGACCGCGACGGGGAGCTGTTTTTT	CASSRDRDGELFF
TRBV12-3/TRBV12-4	.	14	TRBJ1-1	.	TGTGCCAGCAGTTTGAGACATAAGAACACTGAAGCTTTCTTT	CASSLRHKNTEAFF
TRBV4-2	many	19	TRBJ2-1	TRBD2	TGTGCCAGCAGCCAAGTATCCGGCTTAGCGGGAGTTTCCTACAATGAGCAGTTCTTC	CASSQVSGLAGVSYNEQFF
TRBV4-2	.	15	TRBJ2-2	.	TGTGCCAGCAGCCAAGTGTCCCAGGCCACCGGGGAGCTGTTTTTT	CASSQVSQATGELFF
TRBV3-1	.	15	TRBJ1-4	.	TGTGCCAGCAGCCAAGATAGTGTGGGACGTGAAAAACTGTTTTTT	CASSQDSVGREKLFF
TRBV4-1	many	15	TRBJ2-1	.	TGCGCCAGCAGCCAAGTAAAAGAACTAGACGATGAGCAGTTCTTC	CASSQVKELDDEQFF
TRBV14	.	17	TRBJ2-1	.	TGTGCCAGCAGCCGGGTTATAACAAGCTCCCGCCGCAATGAGCAGTTCTTC	CASSRVITSSRRNEQFF
TRBV7-6	many	15	TRBJ2-7	.	TGTGCCAGCACCTTTAACGGTAACAGGGAGGGCGAGCAGTACTTC	CASTFNGNREGEQYF
TRBV29-1	few	13	TRBJ2-1	.	TGCAGCGTCCCCCGACAGTCAGTCAATGAGCAGTTCTTC	CSVPRQSVNEQFF
TRBV7-9	many	13	TRBJ2-5	.	TGTGCCAGCAGCCCGGAGGGTGGTGAGACCCAGTACTTC	CASSPEGGETQYF
TRBV6-5	many	14	TRBJ2-7	.	TGTGCCAGCAGTTACTCAGGAGATAACTACGAGCAGTACTTC	CASSYSGDNYEQYF
TRBV6-5	.	17	TRBJ1-3	TRBD1	TGTGCCAGCAGCGCCGGGACAGGGTTTTACTCTGGAAACACCATATATTTT	CASSAGTGFYSGNTIYF
TRBV5-4	many	15	TRBJ2-7	TRBD1	TGTGCCAGCAGCGGCAGGGGGCCTAGTCAGTACGAGCAGTACTTC	CASSGRGPSQYEQYF
TRBV7-6	.	13	TRBJ2-1	.	TGTGCCAGCAGTAACAGGGTACCAGGTGAGCAGTTCTTC	CASSNRVPGEQFF
TRBV11-2	few	15	TRBJ1-1	TRBD1	TGTGCCAGCAGCTCTTGGGACAGGGGTAACACTGAAGCTTTCTTT	CASSSWDRGNTEAFF
TRBV19	many	12	TRBJ2-7	.	TGTGCCAGTAGTATCAGGGAGAGCGAGCAGTACTTC	CASSIRESEQYF
TRBV12-5	many	13	TRBJ1-2	.	TGTGCTAGTGGTACCTTGGGGGACTATGGCTACACCTTC	CASGTLGDYGYTF
TRBV6-5	.	15	TRBJ1-1	.	TGTGCCAGCAGGCCCTCCGAGGGCACGAACACTGAAGCTTTCTTT	CASRPSEGTNTEAFF